This T cell receptor beta chain is from a study of T cells in Graves' hyperthyroidism and ophthalmopathy. Study-level results: The model made its ophthalmopathy prediction, and onset followed a median about 6 months later.

CDR1 is LNHNV, CDR2 YYDKDF, per germline (reference sequence). The CDR3 consists of 14 residues. Trimming left V 0 bases short and J 2 bases short, with 7 bases between. Amplification yielded TCR beta CDR3 regions, with RNA transcripts as the source. HTBI primers drove first-round RT-PCR of the TCR CDR3. TCRdb processed the multiplex PCR reads anew with MiXCR; each CDR3 protein has one entry. The sample records 250,000 to 300,000 distinct CDR3 sequences, less than 20% being singletons. On this clonotype: Its specificity is unknown.

The chain couples TRBV15 to TRBJ1-2, with no clear D. Material: blood. The sequence came from a man between 50 and 59 years old with Graves' ophthalmopathy. CDR3 residues: CATSRDNGNYGYTF. CDR3 coding DNA: TGTGCCACCAGCAGAGATAACGGGAACTATGGCTACACCTTC. Looking up the rest from reference TRBV15 and TRBJ1-2 gives the full variable domain: DAMVIQNPRYQVTQFGKPVTLSCSQTLNHNVMYWYQQKSSQAPKLLFHYYDKDFNNEADTPDNFQSRRPNTSFCFLDIRSPGLGDTAMYLCATSRDNGNYGYTFGSGTRLTVV.